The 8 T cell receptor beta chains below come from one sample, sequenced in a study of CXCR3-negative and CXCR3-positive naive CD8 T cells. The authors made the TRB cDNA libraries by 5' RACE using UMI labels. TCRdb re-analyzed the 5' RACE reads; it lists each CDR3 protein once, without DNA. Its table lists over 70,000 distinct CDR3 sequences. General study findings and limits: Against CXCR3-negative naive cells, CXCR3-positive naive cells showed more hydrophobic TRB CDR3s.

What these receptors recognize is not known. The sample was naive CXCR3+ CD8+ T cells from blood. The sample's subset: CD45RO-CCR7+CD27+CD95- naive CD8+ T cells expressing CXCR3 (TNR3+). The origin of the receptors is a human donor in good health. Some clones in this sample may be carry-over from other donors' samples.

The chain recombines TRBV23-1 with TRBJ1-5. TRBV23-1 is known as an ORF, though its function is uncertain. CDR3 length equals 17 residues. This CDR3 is CASSQSTSSGINQPQHF.

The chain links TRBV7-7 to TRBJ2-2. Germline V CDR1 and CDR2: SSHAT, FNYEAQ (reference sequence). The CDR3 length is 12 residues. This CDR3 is CASSSQTGELFF. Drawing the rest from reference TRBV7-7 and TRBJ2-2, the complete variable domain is GAGVSQSPRYKVTKRGQDVTLRCDPISSHATLYWYQQALGQGPEFLTYFNYEAQPDKSGLPSDRFSAERPEGSISTLTIQRTEQRDSAMYRCASSSQTGELFFGEGSRLTVL.

CDR3 sequence: CASTDSTGEQYF. The chain joins TRBV28 to TRBJ2-7. Per the germline V gene, CDR1 is MDHEN and CDR2 is SYDVKM. This CDR3 comprises 12 residues. Supplemented by reference TRBV28 and TRBJ2-7, the full variable domain reads DVKVTQSSRYLVKRTGEKVFLECVQDMDHENMFWYRQDPGLGLRLIYFSYDVKMKEKGDIPEGYSVSREKKERFSLILESASTNQTSMYLCASTDSTGEQYFGPGTRLTVT.

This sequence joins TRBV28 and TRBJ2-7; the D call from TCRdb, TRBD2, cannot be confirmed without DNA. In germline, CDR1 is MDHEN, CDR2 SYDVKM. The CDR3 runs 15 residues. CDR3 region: CASSPIDGASDEQYF.

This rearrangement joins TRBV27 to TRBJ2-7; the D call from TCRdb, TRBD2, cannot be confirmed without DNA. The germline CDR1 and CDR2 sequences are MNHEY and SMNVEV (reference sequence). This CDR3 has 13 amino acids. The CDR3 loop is CASSGTISYEQYF.

This chain's CDR3 is CASSQGQGANGYTF. The chain is built from TRBV3-1 and TRBJ1-2; TCRdb's D call of TRBD1 is untestable without DNA. The CDR3 is 14 residues long. The germline V gene encodes CDR1 LGHDT and CDR2 YNNKEL (reference sequence).

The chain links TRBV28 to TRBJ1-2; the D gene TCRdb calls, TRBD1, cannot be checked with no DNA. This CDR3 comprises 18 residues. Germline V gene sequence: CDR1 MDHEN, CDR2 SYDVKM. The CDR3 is CASSPNPPTMGGRHGYTF.

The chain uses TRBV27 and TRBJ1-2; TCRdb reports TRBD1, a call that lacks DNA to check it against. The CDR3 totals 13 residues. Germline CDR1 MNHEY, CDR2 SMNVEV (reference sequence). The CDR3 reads CASSLGQGGGYTF.